The subject of this entry is one TCR beta chain. These data belong to a study of control samples from healthy donors and cancer patients. TCRdb's table, derived via immunoSEQ multiplex PCR, lists solely in-frame clones and lacks some. The sample holds approximately 110,000 clones; 90% are singletons and the top ten take roughly 4%. The specimen was blood. This TCR derives from a human donor in good health. The donor label of this sample is uncertain.

The DNA for the CDR3 is TGTGCCAGCAGCTCCGGGACAGGGGCGCTGGGGCACGAGCAGTACTTC. Translating gives CASSSGTGALGHEQYF. This rearrangement joins TRBV28 to TRBJ2-7, with 10 bases identical to TRBD1. Germline V gives CDR1 MDHEN, CDR2 SYDVKM. The CDR3 runs 16 residues. Trimming removed 6 bases from V and 5 bases from J; junction bases left unmatched: 13.